This TCR beta chain was recorded in a study of IL-17A CD8 T cells in psoriatic arthritis synovium. About the investigation overall: The goal of the study was to characterize the phenotype, molecular profile and function of synovial IL-17A+CD8+ T cells in the pathogenesis of psoriatic arthritis.

After DNA extraction (Qiagen), TCRbeta V-D-J rearrangements underwent bias-controlled amplification and then high-throughput sequencing (immunoSEQ; Adaptive Biotech). From the authors' description of their analysis: The immunoSEQ Analyzer platform was used for sequence-level analysis of productive sequences. Clonality was calculated as 1 minus Pielou's evenness, so values run from 0 (highly polyclonal) up to 1 (monoclonal). How much repertoires overlapped between subsets was quantified with the Morisita index, which goes from 0 (no similarity) to 1 (complete similarity). TCRdb mirrors the immuneACCESS table, restricted to in-frame sequences. Some clones are absent from its copies; in checked studies, under half trace to an unresolved V gene, and the reason for the others is unknown. That table gives V, J and clone size, and the DNA gave D and trimming. The sample table records more than 1,000 clones; less than 75% of these occur just once. In total, the top ten clones hold about 14% of the sample.

For this clone: What this receptor recognizes is not known. There are no base qualities to consult, and no much larger clone falls within one base.

Study-level results and caveats: Cells were obtained from synovial fluid rather than synovial tissue, because no psoriatic arthritis synovial tissue samples were available. Although over 4% of the repertoire was occupied by some individual clones, most synovial CD8+ subsets remained polyclonal. Only a few patients were covered by TCR sequencing, and this limited sample size was acknowledged by the authors. In psoriatic arthritis, TCRbeta sequencing revealed that synovial Tc17 cells were polyclonal (median clonality 0.08). In a couple of patients, many Tc17 clones also appeared in the synovial Tc1 population, producing Morisita overlap indices above 0.75.

CD3+ T cells were isolated magnetically, stimulated for around 1.5 hours with PMA and ionomycin, and then labeled using IL-17A and IFNgamma cytokine secretion assays. Synovial fluid effusions were aspirated from the actively inflamed joints of patients with psoriatic arthritis. For each patient, synovial fluid served as the source from which three memory CD8+ T cell populations were isolated by sorting: Tc1 cells (IL-17A-IFNgamma+), Tc17 cells (IL-17A+) and the bulk memory fraction, allowing their TCR repertoires to be compared. The psoriatic arthritis patients fulfilled the Classification of Psoriatic Arthritis Study Group (CASPAR) criteria. Cytokine-secreting cells were counterstained with viability dye and anti-CD3, CD8, CD14 and CD4 antibodies and sorted on a BD FACSAria. TCRbeta sequencing was performed on sorted synovial fluid CD8+ T cell subsets from a few patients with psoriatic arthritis. Before use, synovial fluid mononuclear cells were separated with Lymphoprep and cryopreserved in liquid nitrogen. Roughly 50% fetal calf serum and roughly 9.3% dimethyl sulfoxide were contained in the cryopreservation medium.

The sequenced sample consisted of IL-17A+ (IFN-gamma+/-) memory CD8+ T cells from synovial fluid. The cell subset or site label here, explained by the study, means: IL-17A+IFNgamma+/- memory CD8+ (Tc17) cells. The source of this sequence is a human donor with psoriatic arthritis.

The bases are TGTGCCAGCAGCTTCCCCCTATCGGGGGTCCAAGAGACCCAGTACTTC. The translation is CASSFPLSGVQETQYF. Recombination connected TRBV7-9 to TRBJ2-5; TRBD2 is possibly the D segment (6 matching bases). In the germline V gene (reference sequence), CDR1 corresponds to SEHNR and CDR2 to FQNEAQ. The CDR3 spans 16 residues, from the cysteine through the phenylalanine. The read is trimmed to its CDR3 DNA, 48 bases read in frame from base 1. Cut back by 3 bases and 1 base, the V and J ends lie 15 bases apart.